This T cell receptor beta chain appears in the sequencing data of a study of CD8 T cells in Susac syndrome. The germline V gene encodes CDR1 GTSNPN and CDR2 SVGIG (reference sequence). Trimming removed 2 bases at V and 0 bases at J, with 5 bases between. The CDR3 sequence is 13 residues long. Random hexamers were used to reverse transcribe the RNA input (roughly 0.5 to 1 ug). It was immunoSEQ multiplex PCR that amplified TCR beta CDR3 across 54 Vbeta and 13 Jbeta. TCRdb reprocessed the immunoSEQ multiplex PCR reads with MiXCR, giving one entry per CDR3 protein. The table lists roughly 200,000 distinct CDR3 sequences, less than 95% of them singletons. Concerning this clonotype itself: The antigen is not known.

Study outcomes and limitations: The relatively small number of individuals in the TCR sequencing and HLA analysis was acknowledged by the study.

The sequenced target, TCR beta, came from blood CD8+ and CD4+ T cells. TEMRA cells were FACS-enriched, unlike CD8+ and CD4+ T cells, which were negatively isolated. What was sequenced was CD4+ T cells from PBMCs. The TCR sequence derives from a human donor in good health. V usage is TRBV30 and J usage is TRBJ1-5; D remains unclear. In nucleotides, the CDR3 is TGTGCCTGGAGTTTGTATAGCAATCAGCCCCAGCATTTT. Protein product: CAWSLYSNQPQHF.